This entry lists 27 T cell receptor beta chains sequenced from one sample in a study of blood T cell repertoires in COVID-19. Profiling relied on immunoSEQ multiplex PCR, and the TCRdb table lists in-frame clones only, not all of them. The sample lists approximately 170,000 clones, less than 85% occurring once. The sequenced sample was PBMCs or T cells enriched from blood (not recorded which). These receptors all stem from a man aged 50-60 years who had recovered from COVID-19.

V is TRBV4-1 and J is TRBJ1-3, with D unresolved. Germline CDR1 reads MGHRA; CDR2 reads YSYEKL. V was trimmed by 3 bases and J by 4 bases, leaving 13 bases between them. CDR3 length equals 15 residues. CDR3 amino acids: CASSQVGRWGNTIYF. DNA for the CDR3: TGCGCCAGCAGCCAGGTTGGCAGATGGGGAAACACCATATATTTT.

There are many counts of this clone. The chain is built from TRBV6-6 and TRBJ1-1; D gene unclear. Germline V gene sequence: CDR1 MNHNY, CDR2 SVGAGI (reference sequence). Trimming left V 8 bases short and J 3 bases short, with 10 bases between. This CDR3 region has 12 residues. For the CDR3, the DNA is TGTGCCAGCCGACAACCGGACACTGAAGCTTTCTTT. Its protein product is CASRQPDTEAFF.

The CDR3 DNA is TGTGCCAGCAGTTACGGGGCTAGCGGGGGCACAGATACGCAGTATTTT. Translating gives CASSYGASGGTDTQYF. The chain combines TRBV6-5 with TRBJ2-3, with 9 nucleotides matching TRBD2. CDR3 size: 16 residues. In germline, CDR1 is MNHEY, CDR2 SVGAGI. V lost 2 bases and J lost 1; bases outside the gene matches: 4.

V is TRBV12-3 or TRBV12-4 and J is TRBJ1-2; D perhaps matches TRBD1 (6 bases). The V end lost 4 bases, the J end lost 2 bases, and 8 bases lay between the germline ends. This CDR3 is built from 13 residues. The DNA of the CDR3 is TGTGCCAGCAGTTCCACAGGGAACTATGGCTACACCTTC. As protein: CASSSTGNYGYTF.

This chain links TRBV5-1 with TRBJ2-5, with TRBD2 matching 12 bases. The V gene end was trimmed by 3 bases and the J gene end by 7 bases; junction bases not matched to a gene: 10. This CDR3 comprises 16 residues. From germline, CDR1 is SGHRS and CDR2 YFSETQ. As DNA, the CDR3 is TGCGCCAGCAGCTCGGCCTCTAGCGGGGGGGCAGGGACCCAGTACTTC. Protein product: CASSSASSGGAGTQYF.

The DNA for the CDR3 is TGTGCCAGCAGCCCAGGGTCTCCGAATGAAAAACTGTTTTTT. Protein sequence: CASSPGSPNEKLFF. V gene TRBV7-9 combines with J gene TRBJ1-4; TRBD1 might be the D (5 bases). The germline gives CDR1 SEHNR, CDR2 FQNEAQ (reference sequence). The CDR3 is made up of 14 amino acids. V was pared by 5 bases and J by 5 bases, with 12 bases between. Filled out from reference TRBV7-9 and TRBJ1-4, the complete variable domain reads DTGVSQNPRHKITKRGQNVTFRCDPISEHNRLYWYRQTLGQGPEFLTYFQNEAQLEKSRLLSDRFSAERPKGSFSTLEIQRTEQGDSAMYLCASSPGSPNEKLFFGSGTQLSVL.

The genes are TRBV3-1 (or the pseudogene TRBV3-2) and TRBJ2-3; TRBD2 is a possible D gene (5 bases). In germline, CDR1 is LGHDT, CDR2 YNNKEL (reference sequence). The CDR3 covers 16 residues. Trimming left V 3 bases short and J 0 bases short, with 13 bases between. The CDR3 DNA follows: TGTGCCAGCAGCCATTACCGAGCGGCTAGCACAGATACGCAGTATTTT. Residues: CASSHYRAASTDTQYF.

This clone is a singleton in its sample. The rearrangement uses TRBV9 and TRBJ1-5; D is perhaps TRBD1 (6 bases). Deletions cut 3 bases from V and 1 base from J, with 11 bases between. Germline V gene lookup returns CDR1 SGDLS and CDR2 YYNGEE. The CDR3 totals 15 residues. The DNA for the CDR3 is TGTGCCAGCAGCGCCGCAGGGGAGAGCAATCAGCCCCAGCATTTT. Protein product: CASSAAGESNQPQHF.

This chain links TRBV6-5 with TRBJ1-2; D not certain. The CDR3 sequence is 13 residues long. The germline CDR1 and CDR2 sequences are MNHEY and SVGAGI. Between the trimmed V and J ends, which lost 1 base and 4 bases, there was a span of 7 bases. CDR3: CASSYWWSYGYTF. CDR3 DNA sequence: TGTGCCAGCAGTTACTGGTGGAGCTATGGCTACACCTTC.

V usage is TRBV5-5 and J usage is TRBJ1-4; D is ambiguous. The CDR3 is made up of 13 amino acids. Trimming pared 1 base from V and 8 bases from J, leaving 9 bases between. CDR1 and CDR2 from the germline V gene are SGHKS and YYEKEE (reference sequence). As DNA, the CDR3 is TGTGCCAGCAGCTTGAAGGACTCAGAAAAACTGTTTTTT. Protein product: CASSLKDSEKLFF.

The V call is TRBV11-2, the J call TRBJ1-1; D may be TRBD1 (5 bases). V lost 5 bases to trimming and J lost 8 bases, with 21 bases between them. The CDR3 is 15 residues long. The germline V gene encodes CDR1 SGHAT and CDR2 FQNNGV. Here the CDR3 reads CASSEALGGKREAFF. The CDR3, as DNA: TGTGCCAGCAGCGAGGCTTTGGGGGGGAAACGAGAAGCTTTCTTT.

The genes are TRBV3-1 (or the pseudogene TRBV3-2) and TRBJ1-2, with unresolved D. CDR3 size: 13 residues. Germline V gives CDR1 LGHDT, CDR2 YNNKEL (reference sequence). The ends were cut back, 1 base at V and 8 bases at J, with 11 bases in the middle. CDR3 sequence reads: CASSQGLGDGYTF. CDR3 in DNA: TGTGCCAGCAGCCAAGGCCTAGGAGACGGCTACACCTTC.

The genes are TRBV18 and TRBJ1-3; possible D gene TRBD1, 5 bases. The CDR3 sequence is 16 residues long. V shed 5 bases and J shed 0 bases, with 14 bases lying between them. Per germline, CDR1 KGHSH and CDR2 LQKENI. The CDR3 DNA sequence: TGTGCCAGCTCAGTTGGGGCAGGAAGCTCTGGAAACACCATATATTTT. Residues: CASSVGAGSSGNTIYF.

The CDR3 region is CASRAQASTDTQYF. The DNA of the CDR3 is TGCGCCAGCAGAGCCCAGGCTAGCACAGATACGCAGTATTTT. This chain links TRBV5-1 with TRBJ2-3; D gene uncertain. With 5 bases removed from V and 0 bases from J, the gap between germline ends came to 10 bases. The CDR3 contains 14 residues. The germline gives CDR1 SGHRS, CDR2 YFSETQ.

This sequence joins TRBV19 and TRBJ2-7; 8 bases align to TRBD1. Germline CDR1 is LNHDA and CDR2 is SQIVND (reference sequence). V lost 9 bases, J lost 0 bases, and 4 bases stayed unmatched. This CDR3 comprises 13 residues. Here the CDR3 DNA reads TGTGCCAGCAGGGGACAGGCCTCCTACGAGCAGTACTTC. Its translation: CASRGQASYEQYF.

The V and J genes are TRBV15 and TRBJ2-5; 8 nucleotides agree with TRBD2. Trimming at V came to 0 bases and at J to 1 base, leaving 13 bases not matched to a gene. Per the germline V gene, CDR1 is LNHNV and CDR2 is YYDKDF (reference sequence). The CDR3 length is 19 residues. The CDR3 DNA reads TGTGCCACCAGCAGAGACCCGGCGGGGGGCCCGGGGGCCCAAGAGACCCAGTACTTC. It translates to CATSRDPAGGPGAQETQYF.

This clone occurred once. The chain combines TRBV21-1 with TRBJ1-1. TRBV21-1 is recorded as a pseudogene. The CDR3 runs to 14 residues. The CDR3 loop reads CASSKRRGFTEAFF. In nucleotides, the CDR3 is TGTGCCAGCAGCAAGAGAAGAGGTTTCACTGAAGCTTTCTTT.

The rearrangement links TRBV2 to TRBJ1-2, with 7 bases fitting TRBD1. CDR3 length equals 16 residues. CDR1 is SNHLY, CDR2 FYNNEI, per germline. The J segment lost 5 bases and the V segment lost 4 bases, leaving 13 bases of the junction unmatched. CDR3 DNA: TGTGCCAGCAGTGGAGGGGCAGGGGGATCATCGTATGGCTACACCTTC. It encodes CASSGGAGGSSYGYTF.

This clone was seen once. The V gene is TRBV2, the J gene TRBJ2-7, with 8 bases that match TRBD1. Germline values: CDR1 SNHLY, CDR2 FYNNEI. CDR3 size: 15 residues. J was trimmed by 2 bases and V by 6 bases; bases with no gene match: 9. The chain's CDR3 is CASRSGTGATYEQYF. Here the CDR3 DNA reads TGTGCCAGCAGGAGTGGGACAGGAGCAACCTACGAGCAGTACTTC.

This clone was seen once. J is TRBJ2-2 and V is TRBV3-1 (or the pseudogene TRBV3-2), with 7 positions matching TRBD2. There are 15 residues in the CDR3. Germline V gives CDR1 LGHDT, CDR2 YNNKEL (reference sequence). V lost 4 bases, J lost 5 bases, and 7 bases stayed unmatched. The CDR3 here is CASSLDGGGTGELFF. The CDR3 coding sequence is TGTGCCAGCAGCCTTGACGGGGGAGGGACCGGGGAGCTGTTTTTT.

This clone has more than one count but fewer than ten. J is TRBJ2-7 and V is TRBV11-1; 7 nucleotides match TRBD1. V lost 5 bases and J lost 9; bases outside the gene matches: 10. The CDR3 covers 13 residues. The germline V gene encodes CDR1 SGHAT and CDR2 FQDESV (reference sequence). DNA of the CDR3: TGTGCCAGCAGCCTAACAGGGGAACGAGGGCAGTACTTC. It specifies CASSLTGERGQYF.

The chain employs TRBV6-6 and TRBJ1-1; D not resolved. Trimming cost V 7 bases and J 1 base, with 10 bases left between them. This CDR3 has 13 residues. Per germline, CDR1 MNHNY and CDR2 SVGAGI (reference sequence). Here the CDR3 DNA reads TGTGCCAGCACCGCAGGATGGAACACTGAAGCTTTCTTT. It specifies CASTAGWNTEAFF.

CDR3 in amino acids: CASSQASGGAGNEQFF. Here the CDR3 DNA reads TGTGCCAGCAGCCAAGCTAGCGGGGGGGCGGGGAATGAGCAGTTCTTC. The chain employs TRBV3-1 (or the pseudogene TRBV3-2) and TRBJ2-1; TRBD2 matches 12 bases. Germline CDR1 and CDR2: LGHDT and YNNKEL (reference sequence). The CDR3 length is 16 residues. J gave up 7 bases and V 1 base, and 5 bases lay outside the gene matches.

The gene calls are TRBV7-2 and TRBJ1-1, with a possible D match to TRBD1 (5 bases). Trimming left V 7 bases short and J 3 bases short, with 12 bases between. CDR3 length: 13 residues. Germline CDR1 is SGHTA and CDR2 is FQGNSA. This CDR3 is CASTSGGYTEAFF. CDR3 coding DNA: TGTGCCAGCACTTCCGGGGGATACACTGAAGCTTTCTTT.

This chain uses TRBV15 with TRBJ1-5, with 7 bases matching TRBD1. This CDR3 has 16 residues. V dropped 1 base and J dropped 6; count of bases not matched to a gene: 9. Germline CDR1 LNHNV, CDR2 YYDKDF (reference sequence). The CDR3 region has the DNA TGTGCCACCAGCAGAGGACAGGGCATTATAGGTCAGCCCCAGCATTTT. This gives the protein CATSRGQGIIGQPQHF.

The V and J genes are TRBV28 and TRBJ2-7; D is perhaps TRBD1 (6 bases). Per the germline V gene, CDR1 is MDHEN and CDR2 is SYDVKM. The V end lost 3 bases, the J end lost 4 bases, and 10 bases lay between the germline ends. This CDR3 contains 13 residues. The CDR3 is CASSFTGFYEQYF. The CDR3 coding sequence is TGTGCCAGCAGTTTTACAGGGTTTTACGAGCAGTACTTC.

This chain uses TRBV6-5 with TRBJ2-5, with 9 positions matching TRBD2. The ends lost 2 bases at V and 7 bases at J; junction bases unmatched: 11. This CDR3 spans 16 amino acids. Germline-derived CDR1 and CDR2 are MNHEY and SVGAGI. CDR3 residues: CASSYRAGGVAGTQYF. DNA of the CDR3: TGTGCCAGCAGTTACCGCGCGGGGGGGGTTGCCGGGACCCAGTACTTC.